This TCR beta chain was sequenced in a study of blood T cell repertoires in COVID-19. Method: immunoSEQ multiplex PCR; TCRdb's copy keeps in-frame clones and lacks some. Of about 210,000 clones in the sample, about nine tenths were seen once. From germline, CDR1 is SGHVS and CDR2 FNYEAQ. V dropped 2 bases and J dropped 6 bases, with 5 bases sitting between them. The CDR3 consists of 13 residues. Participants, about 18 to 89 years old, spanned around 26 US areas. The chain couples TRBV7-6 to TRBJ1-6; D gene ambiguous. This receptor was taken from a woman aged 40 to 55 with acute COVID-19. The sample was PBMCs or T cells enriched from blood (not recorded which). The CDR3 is CASSLRFNSPLHF. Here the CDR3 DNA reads TGTGCCAGCAGCTTACGGTTTAATTCACCCCTCCACTTT.